This T cell receptor beta chain is from a study of cytomegalovirus exposure and HLA in healthy donors. In the case of this clone: Its antigen is unknown.

General observations from the study: There were a few CMV-associated chains whose specificity for CMV antigens was confirmed in vitro. Associated with cytomegalovirus, according to the listing, were 150 to 200 TCR beta chains.

Assay: immunoSEQ multiplex PCR; the TCRdb copy retains only in-frame clones and omits some. The table records approximately 150,000 clones, roughly nine tenths of them present only once. This sequence originates from a man in his late teens or twenties in good health and CMV-seronegative. Sequencing was performed on PBMCs.

The CDR3 region is CASSRGSGRGDTQYF. The CDR3 DNA sequence: TGTGCCAGCTCACGCGGTAGCGGGAGGGGAGATACGCAGTATTTT. The chain links TRBV18 to TRBJ2-3; 11 nucleotides align to TRBD2. Germline lookup yields CDR1 KGHSH and CDR2 LQKENI. CDR3 length equals 15 residues. V lost 4 bases, J lost 5 bases, and 5 bases stayed unmatched.